Included here is one T cell receptor (beta chain) sequence, with context. The sample holds other DNA sequences that translate to the same CDR3. The repertoire was sequenced with immunoSEQ multiplex PCR; TCRdb's copy has only in-frame clones and lacks some. The sample includes about 43,000 clones, less than 75% seen only once; the top ten take roughly 25%. This sample was taken from a study of radiotherapy plus CTLA-4 blockade in lung cancer. The V end was cut by 2 bases, the J end by 5 bases, with 12 bases between. The CDR3 has 14 amino acids. CDR1 is SEHNR, CDR2 FQNEAQ, per germline (reference sequence).

This TCR was recovered from a human donor with non-small cell lung cancer who had a partial response to radiotherapy plus ipilimumab. The V gene is TRBV7-9, the J gene TRBJ1-2; possibly TRBD1 for D (5 bases). Sequenced here: peripheral blood, sampled from a patient treated with radiotherapy plus ipilimumab. The chain's CDR3 is CASSLSAGNYGYTF. CDR3 nucleotides: TGTGCCAGCAGCTTAAGTGCAGGGAATTATGGCTACACCTTC.